This T cell receptor (beta chain) is from a study of technical replicates of blood from several donors. V lost 0 bases and J 2 bases, leaving 8 bases between the germline ends. The V gene's germline CDR1 is SGHNT and CDR2 YYREEE (reference sequence). The CDR3 is 15 amino acids. Here immunoSEQ multiplex PCR was the method, and the copy in TCRdb shows in-frame clones only, minus some. The sample lists under 85,000 clones; roughly 93% were seen once. The TCR comes from a human donor in good health. The sequencing sample was made of T cells isolated from PBMCs. This chain joins TRBV5-4 and TRBJ2-2, with D maybe TRBD1 (5 bases). For the CDR3, the DNA is TGTGCCAGCAGCTTGGGCGACAGAAACACCGGGGAGCTGTTTTTT. This encodes CASSLGDRNTGELFF.